These T cell receptor beta chains were read from a single sample in a study of blood T cell repertoires in COVID-19. Clones were read by immunoSEQ multiplex PCR, and TCRdb kept only the in-frame ones, dropping some. The sample has 290,000 or so clones, roughly 90% seen once. Source material: PBMCs or T cells enriched from blood (not recorded which). These TCRs come from a woman aged 18-30 years with acute COVID-19. The CDR3 runs from the conserved cysteine through the conserved F or W. The D gene is left open where the match is weak. Only some rows state a clone size, as once, few, many or a class for expanded clones.

j_call,v_call,clone_size,d_call,cdr3_aa,cdr3_nt
TRBJ1-1,TRBV11-1,once,.,CASSTEGYQGEAFF,TGTGCCAGCAGCACTGAAGGTTATCAGGGTGAAGCTTTCTTT
TRBJ1-1,TRBV28,.,TRBD1,CASSSWDRHPEAFF,TGTGCCAGCAGTTCATGGGACAGGCACCCTGAAGCTTTCTTT
TRBJ2-2,TRBV28,.,TRBD2,CASSSSGANTWELFF,TGTGCCAGCAGTTCCAGCGGGGCCAACACCTGGGAGCTGTTTTTT
TRBJ1-1,TRBV6-5,.,.,CASRAGRAGITEAFF,TGTGCCAGCAGAGCAGGGAGGGCAGGAATCACTGAAGCTTTCTTT
TRBJ2-1,TRBV9,.,TRBD2,CASSVTSGSRHEQFF,TGTGCCAGCAGCGTGACTAGCGGGAGTCGCCATGAGCAGTTCTTC
TRBJ1-4,TRBV7-3,.,TRBD1,CASSPGQGAEKLFF,TGTGCCAGCAGCCCCGGACAGGGGGCTGAAAAACTGTTTTTT
TRBJ1-2,TRBV27,.,.,CASSFTIEANYGYTF,TGTGCCAGCAGTTTCACCATTGAGGCTAACTATGGCTACACCTTC
TRBJ1-4,TRBV18,few,.,CASSPRFSQNEKLFF,TGTGCCAGCTCACCACGTTTTTCGCAGAATGAAAAACTGTTTTTT
TRBJ2-7,TRBV19,.,.,CASSIGQGTYEQYF,TGTGCCAGTAGTATTGGTCAGGGGACCTACGAGCAGTACTTC
TRBJ1-2,TRBV10-3,.,TRBD1,CAINPDRADGYTF,TGTGCCATCAACCCGGACAGGGCGGATGGCTACACCTTC
TRBJ1-1,TRBV7-8,.,.,CASSLVPGEGTEAFF,TGTGCCAGCAGCTTAGTCCCGGGAGAAGGGACTGAAGCTTTCTTT
TRBJ1-2,TRBV6-5,.,.,CASSTGGAVSYGYTF,TGTGCCAGCAGTACGGGGGGGGCTGTATCCTATGGCTACACCTTC
TRBJ1-4,TRBV2,.,TRBD1,CASRGDRELFF,TGTGCCAGCAGGGGGGACAGGGAACTGTTTTTT
TRBJ1-4,TRBV28,.,TRBD1,CASTDGQDLNEKLFF,TGTGCCAGCACCGATGGACAGGACCTTAATGAAAAACTGTTTTTT
TRBJ2-5,TRBV6-5,.,.,CASIRTGLETQYF,TGTGCCAGCATTCGGACGGGATTAGAGACCCAGTACTTC
TRBJ1-2,TRBV7-9,.,TRBD1,CASSPDRGASPYGYTF,TGTGCCAGCAGCCCGGACAGGGGCGCGAGTCCCTATGGCTACACCTTC
TRBJ2-1,TRBV28,once,.,CASSFSLQNYYNEQFF,TGTGCCAGCAGTTTTAGTTTACAGAATTACTACAATGAGCAGTTCTTC
TRBJ2-3,TRBV19,.,.,CASSGSGLVRTDTQYF,TGTGCCAGTAGTGGGAGTGGGCTAGTGCGCACAGATACGCAGTATTTT
TRBJ2-7,TRBV7-7,few,TRBD2,CASSLIAGEDDEQYF,TGTGCTAGCAGCTTAATAGCGGGAGAGGACGACGAGCAGTACTTC
TRBJ1-6,TRBV28,.,.,CASSLSGQSLTNSPLHF,TGTGCCAGCAGTTTAAGTGGACAGTCGCTTACTAATTCACCCCTCCACTTT
TRBJ1-4,TRBV12-5,.,.,CASGQILNRGAKATNEKLFF,TGTGCTAGTGGTCAAATCCTGAACCGGGGGGCAAAGGCAACTAATGAAAAACTGTTTTTT
TRBJ1-4,TRBV30,.,.,CAGSRGEKLFF,TGTGCCGGTAGCAGGGGTGAAAAACTGTTTTTT
TRBJ2-2,TRBV29-1,.,TRBD1,CSVQTGGTNTGELFF,TGCAGCGTCCAGACAGGGGGCACAAACACCGGGGAGCTGTTTTTT
TRBJ2-7,TRBV7-8,.,.,CATSAVLGSYEQYF,TGTGCCACCAGCGCGGTTTTAGGCTCCTACGAGCAGTACTTC
TRBJ1-4,TRBV11-3,few,.,CASSGRQEKEKLFF,TGTGCCAGCAGCGGAAGACAGGAAAAAGAAAAACTGTTTTTT
TRBJ1-2,TRBV2,.,.,CASSEPGLYGYTF,TGTGCCAGCAGTGAACCAGGACTCTATGGCTACACCTTC
TRBJ1-2,TRBV27,.,TRBD1,CASRGDRAAANYGYTF,TGTGCCAGCAGGGGGGACAGGGCGGCAGCTAACTATGGCTACACCTTC
TRBJ2-5,TRBV24-1,.,TRBD1,CATSDQGQGGETQYF,TGTGCCACCAGTGACCAGGGACAGGGTGGGGAGACCCAGTACTTC
TRBJ2-2,TRBV6-6,.,TRBD1,CASRLTGVMTGELFF,TGTGCCAGCAGGCTGACAGGGGTGATGACCGGGGAGCTGTTTTTT
TRBJ2-1,TRBV7-3,once,TRBD2,CASSSGTSSYNEQFF,TGTGCCAGCAGCTCCGGGACTAGCAGCTACAATGAGCAGTTCTTC
TRBJ2-5,TRBV7-9,.,TRBD2,CASSLGAGGETQYF,TGTGCCAGCAGCTTAGGAGCGGGGGGGGAGACCCAGTACTTC
TRBJ2-1,TRBV30,few,TRBD2,CAWSPGLAYNEQFF,TGTGCCTGGAGTCCCGGACTAGCCTACAATGAGCAGTTCTTC
TRBJ2-7,TRBV23-1,.,.,CASSQSGSCRRGGKGVRDEQYF,TGCGCCAGCAGTCAATCGGGGTCCTGCCGGAGGGGGGGCAAGGGTGTAAGGGACGAGCAGTACTTC
TRBJ2-5,TRBV5-1,.,TRBD2,CASSLSSGKSETQYF,TGCGCCAGCAGCTTGTCTAGCGGGAAATCGGAGACCCAGTACTTC
TRBJ2-5,TRBV9,.,TRBD2,CASSVGVAGDPGETQYF,TGTGCCAGCAGCGTAGGGGTAGCGGGAGACCCCGGAGAGACCCAGTACTTC
TRBJ2-1,TRBV4-1,.,TRBD2,CASSQDRASGRNEQFF,TGCGCCAGCAGCCAAGATCGGGCTAGCGGGAGGAATGAGCAGTTCTTC
TRBJ1-1,TRBV10-3,.,.,CAIREETYSMEAFF,TGTGCCATCCGGGAGGAAACCTATAGTATGGAAGCTTTCTTT
TRBJ2-1,TRBV6-5,.,TRBD1,CASSRGGSGNEQFF,TGTGCCAGCAGCAGAGGGGGCTCGGGCAATGAGCAGTTCTTC
TRBJ1-3,TRBV18,.,.,CASSPAGWTGNTIYF,TGTGCCAGCTCACCGGCAGGGTGGACTGGAAACACCATATATTTT
TRBJ1-2,TRBV19,.,TRBD1,CASTDREHGYTF,TGTGCCAGTACGGACAGGGAACATGGCTACACCTTC
TRBJ2-1,TRBV19,.,TRBD2,CASSIGLAGVNEQFF,TGTGCCAGTAGTATAGGACTAGCGGGAGTTAATGAGCAGTTCTTC
TRBJ2-5,TRBV20-1,.,TRBD2,CSASPGLAGGQETQYF,TGCAGTGCTAGTCCCGGACTAGCGGGAGGGCAAGAGACCCAGTACTTC
TRBJ1-6,TRBV10-3,once,.,CAISSDKTNSPLHF,TGTGCCATCAGTTCTGACAAGACCAATTCACCCCTCCACTTT
TRBJ2-1,TRBV7-9,.,TRBD2,CASSWTSIDNEQFF,TGTGCCAGCAGCTGGACTAGCATCGACAATGAGCAGTTCTTC
TRBJ2-7,TRBV24-1,.,.,CATSPGNSYEQYF,TGTGCCACCAGTCCCGGGAACTCCTACGAGCAGTACTTC
TRBJ2-7,TRBV6-5,.,.,CASSPTRENYEQYF,TGTGCCAGCTCCCCCACGAGAGAAAACTACGAGCAGTACTTC
TRBJ1-1,TRBV25-1,.,TRBD1,CASSGPGTENTEAFF,TGTGCCAGCAGTGGGCCCGGGACAGAGAACACTGAAGCTTTCTTT
TRBJ1-2,TRBV5-4,.,.,CASSLAGLAQAIVGYGYTF,TGTGCCAGCAGCTTGGCCGGTTTAGCTCAAGCGATAGTAGGCTATGGCTACACCTTC
TRBJ1-2,TRBV19,.,TRBD1,CASSPTGANYGYTF,TGTGCCAGTAGCCCGACAGGGGCTAACTATGGCTACACCTTC
TRBJ1-2,TRBV10-2,.,.,CASSMGGSYGYTF,TGCGCCAGCAGTATGGGGGGGTCCTATGGCTACACCTTC